What follows describes a single T cell receptor (beta chain). TCRdb fed the 5' RACE reads into MiXCR, producing one record per CDR3 protein. The sample yields tens of thousands of distinct CDR3 sequences, around 26% seen once. These data originate in a study of CD8 T cells in ankylosing spondylitis. With 4 bases removed from V and 0 bases from J, the gap between germline ends came to 11 bases. This CDR3 comprises 15 residues. Germline CDR1 is SGHRS and CDR2 is YFSETQ. This chain connects TRBV5-1 to TRBJ1-3, with a possible D match to TRBD1 (6 bases). Sequencing was done on a sample of blood, either unsorted or a sorted T cell fraction (not recorded which). This TCR was recovered from a male donor with ankylosing spondylitis or in good health (not recorded which). This CDR3 reads CASSRDTSSGNTIYF. In nucleotides, the CDR3 is TGCGCCAGCAGCCGGGACACCAGCTCTGGAAACACCATATATTTT.